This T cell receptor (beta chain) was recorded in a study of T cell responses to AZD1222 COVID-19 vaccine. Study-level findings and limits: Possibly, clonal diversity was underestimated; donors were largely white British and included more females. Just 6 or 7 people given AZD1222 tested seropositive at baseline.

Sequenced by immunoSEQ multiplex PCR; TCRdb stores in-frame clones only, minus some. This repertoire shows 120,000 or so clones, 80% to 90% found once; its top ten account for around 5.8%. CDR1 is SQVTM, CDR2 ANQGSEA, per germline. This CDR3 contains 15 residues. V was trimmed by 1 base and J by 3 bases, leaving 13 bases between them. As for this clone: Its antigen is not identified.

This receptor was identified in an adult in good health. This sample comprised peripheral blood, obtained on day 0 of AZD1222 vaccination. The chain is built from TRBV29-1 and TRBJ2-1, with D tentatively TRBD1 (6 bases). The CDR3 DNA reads TGCAGCGTTGAAGGCCAGGGGACCCGCTACAATGAGCAGTTCTTC. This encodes CSVEGQGTRYNEQFF.